These 27 T cell receptor beta chains came from one sample sequenced in a study of shared clonotypes between healthy human individuals. Measured with immunoSEQ multiplex PCR; TCRdb has only the in-frame clones, and not every one. The sample yields hundreds of thousands of clones, 75% to 85% seen once. Sequencing used PBMCs. These receptors were collected from a woman aged 35 to 49 in good health. Some clones in this sample may be carry-over from other donors' samples.

The sample holds one count of this clone. The V call is TRBV6-5, the J call TRBJ2-7; D ambiguous. Trimming cost V 7 bases and J 0 bases, with 13 bases left between them. The CDR3 is 14 residues long. Germline CDR1 MNHEY, CDR2 SVGAGI. This CDR3 is CASKPDHGSYEQYF. In DNA, the CDR3 is TGTGCCAGCAAGCCAGACCACGGCTCCTACGAGCAGTACTTC.

About this clone itself: This likely traces to a read error, being one base from a far larger clone. The chain couples TRBV30 to TRBJ2-2, with a tentative D call TRBD2 (5 bases). The CDR3 contains 14 residues. CDR1 is GTSNPN, CDR2 SVGIG, per germline (reference sequence). The CDR3: CAWSVQQNTGELLF. CDR3 sequence (DNA): TGTGCCTGGAGTGTACAACAGAACACCGGGGAGCTGCTTTTT.

V and J are TRBV27 and TRBJ2-2, with 7 bases aligning to TRBD2. CDR1 MNHEY and CDR2 SMNVEV come from the germline V gene (reference sequence). The CDR3 is 16 residues long. The V and J ends lost 6 bases and 8 bases, in that order; junction bases with no gene match: 15. In DNA, the CDR3 is TGTGCCAGCAGCTTAAGGCGGACTAGTTCGAAAGGGGAGCTGTTTTTT. Translating gives CASSLRRTSSKGELFF.

This clone has a handful of counts. V usage is TRBV6-6 and J usage is TRBJ2-1, with D possibly being TRBD2 (8 bases). This CDR3 contains 16 residues. Trimming stripped 0 bases from V and 7 bases from J, with 16 bases between. Germline V lookup: CDR1 MNHNY, CDR2 SVGAGI (reference sequence). The CDR3 DNA is TGTGCCAGCAGTTACTCGGAAGGGGGCGGGGGGAATGAGCAGTTCTTC. This encodes CASSYSEGGGGNEQFF.

The J gene is TRBJ2-7, the V gene TRBV20-1, with D unclear. The germline gives CDR1 DFQATT, CDR2 SNEGSKA (reference sequence). Trimming shortened V by 3 bases and J by 5 bases, and 8 bases separated the two germline ends. CDR3 length: 11 amino acids. CDR3 sequence: CSASYLDEQYF. The CDR3 DNA follows: TGCAGTGCTAGTTATTTGGACGAGCAGTACTTC.

This clone has only a few counts. Here the CDR3 reads CASAGGGTDTQYF. CDR3 nucleotides: TGTGCCAGCGCGGGCGGGGGCACAGATACGCAGTATTTT. The genes are TRBV2 and TRBJ2-3; maybe TRBD2 (6 bases). This CDR3 contains 13 residues. V dropped 8 bases and J dropped 1 base, with 10 bases sitting between them. Germline V gene lookup returns CDR1 SNHLY and CDR2 FYNNEI.

With respect to this clone: The same CDR3 is also encoded by other DNA sequences in this sample. V is TRBV5-1 and J is TRBJ1-2; 7 positions agree with TRBD1. This CDR3 is built from 14 residues. The ends lost 0 bases at V and 3 bases at J; junction bases unmatched: 2. CDR1 is SGHRS, CDR2 YFSETQ, per germline. CDR3 residues: CASSLGQGDYGYTF. The CDR3 DNA reads as TGCGCCAGCAGCTTGGGACAGGGAGACTATGGCTACACCTTC.

The rearrangement links TRBV2 to TRBJ2-7; 11 positions agree with TRBD2. V trimming: 10 bases; J trimming: 2 bases; junction bases outside the gene matches: 10. CDR3 length: 15 amino acids. The germline gives CDR1 SNHLY, CDR2 FYNNEI. The chain's CDR3 is CANILAGGIPYEQYF. The CDR3, as DNA: TGTGCCAACATCTTAGCGGGAGGGATTCCCTACGAGCAGTACTTC.

V is TRBV19 and J is TRBJ1-5; perhaps TRBD1 as D (5 bases). Germline V CDR1 and CDR2: LNHDA, SQIVND (reference sequence). The germline V and J ends were trimmed by 6 bases and 7 bases, with 13 bases remaining between them. The CDR3 is made up of 13 amino acids. CDR3 sequence reads: CASSNTGPQPQHF. CDR3 bases: TGTGCCAGTAGCAACACAGGTCCCCAGCCCCAGCATTTT.

V gene TRBV29-1 combines with J gene TRBJ2-3; D is undetermined. CDR3 length: 12 amino acids. V was shortened by 4 bases and J by 0 bases, with 5 bases between the two germline ends. Germline V gives CDR1 SQVTM, CDR2 ANQGSEA. In DNA form, the CDR3 reads TGCAGCGTTGCACCTAGCACAGATACGCAGTATTTT. Protein sequence: CSVAPSTDTQYF.

The chain combines TRBV29-1 with TRBJ1-5; weak D call: TRBD1 (5 bases). The V end was cut by 3 bases, the J end by 7 bases, with 13 bases between. CDR3 size: 13 residues. CDR1 SQVTM and CDR2 ANQGSEA come from the germline V gene. The CDR3 DNA is TGCAGCGTTGATCAGGGTTCAGGACAGCCCCAGCATTTT. Translated, it gives CSVDQGSGQPQHF.

In this sample, this clone turned up once. This chain links TRBV7-9 with TRBJ1-1; tentatively, D is TRBD1 (5 bases). CDR3 length: 15 amino acids. The V gene's germline CDR1 is SEHNR and CDR2 FQNEAQ (reference sequence). V was cut by 5 bases and J by 1 base, with 14 bases left in between. CDR3 nucleotides: TGTGCCAGCAGCGCAGGGTTAAGGGGGAACACTGAAGCTTTCTTT. Its translation: CASSAGLRGNTEAFF.

The V and J genes are TRBV7-2 and TRBJ2-3; no reliable D call. In germline, CDR1 is SGHTA, CDR2 FQGNSA. The CDR3 sequence is 16 residues long. Deletions cut 5 bases from V and 1 base from J, with 16 bases between. CDR3 sequence: CASSPPLRSRTDTQYF. CDR3 DNA sequence: TGTGCCAGCAGCCCACCCCTTCGTAGCCGCACAGATACGCAGTATTTT.

J is TRBJ1-1 and V is TRBV7-2; 7 bases align to TRBD1. The V gene end was trimmed by 5 bases and the J gene end by 5 bases; junction bases not matched to a gene: 5. The germline gives CDR1 SGHTA, CDR2 FQGNSA. There are 13 residues in the CDR3. CDR3 DNA sequence: TGTGCCAGCAGCCAGCAACAGGGGACTGAAGCTTTCTTT. Protein sequence: CASSQQQGTEAFF.

As for this clone: Other DNA sequences in the same sample also yield this CDR3. Written as DNA, the CDR3 is TGTGCCAGCAGTTACTCGCGAGGGTACGAGCAGTACTTC. It yields the protein CASSYSRGYEQYF. This rearrangement joins TRBV6-5 to TRBJ2-7; tentatively, D is TRBD2 (5 bases). V was trimmed by 0 bases and J by 4 bases, leaving 7 bases between them. The germline V gene has CDR1 MNHEY and CDR2 SVGAGI. CDR3 length: 13 amino acids.

The V and J genes are TRBV5-1 and TRBJ2-2; no definite D call. Germline V CDR1 and CDR2: SGHRS, YFSETQ. CDR3 length: 14 amino acids. Trimming shortened V by 5 bases and J by 0 bases, and 8 bases separated the two germline ends. CDR3 sequence (DNA): TGCGCCAGCAGGGAAGTACCGAACACCGGGGAGCTGTTTTTT. As protein: CASREVPNTGELFF. The full variable domain, in which reference TRBV5-1 and TRBJ2-2 provide the parts outside the CDR3, is KAGVTQTPRYLIKTRGQQVTLSCSPISGHRSVSWYQQTPGQGLQFLFEYFSETQRNKGNFPGRFSGRQFSNSRSEMNVSTLELGDSALYLCASREVPNTGELFFGEGSRLTVL.

The chain's CDR3 is CASREGLAGDINEQFF. The DNA of the CDR3 is TGTGCCAGCCGCGAAGGACTAGCGGGAGATATCAATGAGCAGTTCTTC. The V and J genes are TRBV5-4 and TRBJ2-1; 13 bases map to TRBD2. Germline V lookup: CDR1 SGHNT, CDR2 YYREEE (reference sequence). CDR3 length equals 16 residues. Trimming took 7 bases from V and 6 from J; bases not matched to a gene: 10.

This clone has a handful of counts. This chain connects TRBV28 to TRBJ1-3; possible D gene TRBD1, 6 bases. The CDR3 covers 13 residues. Trimming removed 2 bases at V and 13 bases at J, with 15 bases between. Germline-derived CDR1 and CDR2 are MDHEN and SYDVKM. Written as DNA, the CDR3 is TGTGCCAGCAGTTTACCTCCTGGGGGCCGGATATATTTT. Residues: CASSLPPGGRIYF.

The chain couples TRBV18 to TRBJ2-2, with 10 bases matching TRBD2. J gave up 3 bases and V 3 bases, and 4 bases lay outside the gene matches. Per germline, CDR1 KGHSH and CDR2 LQKENI. This CDR3 has 16 amino acids. CDR3 sequence (DNA): TGTGCCAGCTCACCTGTAGCGGGAGGCGACACCGGGGAGCTGTTTTTT. The encoded protein is CASSPVAGGDTGELFF.

The rearrangement joins TRBV27 to TRBJ2-3, with TRBD2 matching over 8 bases. J gave up 4 bases and V 6 bases, and 12 bases lay outside the gene matches. The CDR3 has 16 amino acids. Germline V CDR1 and CDR2: MNHEY, SMNVEV (reference sequence). The CDR3 DNA is TGTGCCAGCAGCCCTCGGATGAGCGGGAGTTCAGATACGCAGTATTTT. Residues: CASSPRMSGSSDTQYF.

The genes are TRBV10-2 and TRBJ2-6; D gene ambiguous. The CDR3 is 13 amino acids. V gave up 7 bases and J gave up 0 bases, with 4 bases separating them. Germline-derived CDR1 and CDR2 are WSHSY and SAAADI. Here the CDR3 DNA reads TGCGCCAGCACTGTCTCTGGGGCCAACGTCCTGACTTTC. Translating it yields CASTVSGANVLTF.

The rearrangement joins TRBV30 to TRBJ1-5; D is possibly TRBD1 (6 bases). CDR1 GTSNPN and CDR2 SVGIG come from the germline V gene (reference sequence). This CDR3 comprises 13 residues. Trimming stripped 4 bases from V and 3 bases from J, with 10 bases between. CDR3 coding DNA: TGTGCCTGGACTAGGGGGGACAATCAGCCCCAGCATTTT. The encoded protein is CAWTRGDNQPQHF. Using reference TRBV30 and TRBJ1-5 for the parts outside the CDR3, the full variable domain is SQTIHQWPATLVQPVGSPLSLECTVEGTSNPNLYWYRQAAGRGLQLLFYSVGIGQISSEVPQNLSASRPQDRQFILSSKKLLLSDSGFYLCAWTRGDNQPQHFGDGTRLSIL.

The rearrangement links TRBV5-1 to TRBJ1-6, with 7 bases that match TRBD1. The V segment lost 4 bases and the J segment 7 bases; nucleotides outside the gene matches: 5. From germline, CDR1 is SGHRS and CDR2 YFSETQ. The length of the CDR3 is 14 residues. The CDR3 region has the DNA TGCGCCAGCAGCCCCCGGGACAGCAATTCACCCCTCCACTTT. Its translation is CASSPRDSNSPLHF.

The V call is TRBV2, the J call TRBJ2-2; a possible D gene is TRBD2 (6 bases). Trimming pared 5 bases from V and 8 bases from J, leaving 18 bases between. Per the germline V gene, CDR1 is SNHLY and CDR2 is FYNNEI. This CDR3 comprises 15 residues. The CDR3 DNA sequence: TGTGCCAGCAGTCCGGGACTCGGAGGCCGAGGGGAGCTGTTTTTT. Translating gives CASSPGLGGRGELFF.

This sequence joins TRBV5-1 and TRBJ2-3, with D maybe TRBD1 (5 bases). The length of the CDR3 is 13 residues. Trimming took off 6 bases at V and 5 bases at J, with 13 bases between the two ends. The germline V gene has CDR1 SGHRS and CDR2 YFSETQ. The CDR3 DNA is TGCGCCAGCACCGGCAGGGTCGGAGATACGCAGTATTTT. The encoded protein is CASTGRVGDTQYF.

The chain couples TRBV27 to TRBJ2-7; D not certain. V was cut by 6 bases and J by 2 bases, with 11 bases left in between. Germline CDR1 reads MNHEY; CDR2 reads SMNVEV (reference sequence). There are 13 residues in the CDR3. CDR3 amino acids: CASRKIPTYEQYF. The CDR3 DNA is TGTGCCAGCAGAAAGATACCAACCTACGAGCAGTACTTC.

Notes on this clone: A much more abundant neighbour one base away suggests this may be a read error. V usage is TRBV10-2 and J usage is TRBJ1-5; 8 bases are shared with TRBD1. V dropped 8 bases and J dropped 7; count of bases not matched to a gene: 16. Germline-derived CDR1 and CDR2 are WSHSY and SAAADI. CDR3 length: 16 amino acids. The CDR3 protein is CASGPGHPRTGQPQHF. Here the CDR3 DNA reads TGCGCCAGCGGCCCCGGACACCCCAGGACAGGGCAGCCCCAGCATTTT.